This TCR beta chain was identified during a study of cytomegalovirus exposure and HLA in healthy donors. Assay: immunoSEQ multiplex PCR; the TCRdb copy retains only in-frame clones and omits some. Altogether approximately 150,000 clones are present, more than 75% being singletons, with the ten largest covering roughly 9.4%. This CDR3 has 16 residues. Germline V gene lookup returns CDR1 LNHDA and CDR2 SQIVND (reference sequence). After removal of 4 bases from V and 0 bases from J, the junction contained 7 bases not matched to a gene. The source material was PBMCs. This TCR was sampled from a man aged 18 to 29 in good health and CMV-seropositive. The rearrangement uses TRBV19 and TRBJ1-2; 8 bases are a match to TRBD1. CDR3 nucleotide sequence: TGTGCCAGTAGTACCCGGGACAGGCCGACTAACTATGGCTACACCTTC. Translated: CASSTRDRPTNYGYTF. Supplemented by reference TRBV19 and TRBJ1-2, the full variable domain reads DGGITQSPKYLFRKEGQNVTLSCEQNLNHDAMYWYRQDPGQGLRLIYYSQIVNDFQKGDIAEGYSVSREKKESFPLTVTSAQKNPTAFYLCASSTRDRPTNYGYTFGSGTRLTVV.